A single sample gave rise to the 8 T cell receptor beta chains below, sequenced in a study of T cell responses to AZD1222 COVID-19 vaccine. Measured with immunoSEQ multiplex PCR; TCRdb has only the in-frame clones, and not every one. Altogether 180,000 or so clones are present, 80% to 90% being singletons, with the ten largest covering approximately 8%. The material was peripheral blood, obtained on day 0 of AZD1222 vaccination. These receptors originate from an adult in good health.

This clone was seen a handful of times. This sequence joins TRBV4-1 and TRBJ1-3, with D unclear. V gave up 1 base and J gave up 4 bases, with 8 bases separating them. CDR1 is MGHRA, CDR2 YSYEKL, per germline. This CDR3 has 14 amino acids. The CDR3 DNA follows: TGCGCCAGCAGCCAAGGAACTGCCGGAAACACCATATATTTT. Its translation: CASSQGTAGNTIYF.

The CDR3: CASSPPGQSYEQYF. The CDR3 DNA is TGTGCCAGCTCACCTCCGGGACAGTCCTACGAGCAGTACTTC. V gene TRBV18 combines with J gene TRBJ2-7, with 7 bases that match TRBD1. CDR3 size: 14 residues. The germline CDR1 and CDR2 sequences are KGHSH and LQKENI. V lost 3 bases to trimming and J lost 1 base; unmatched junction nucleotides: 3.

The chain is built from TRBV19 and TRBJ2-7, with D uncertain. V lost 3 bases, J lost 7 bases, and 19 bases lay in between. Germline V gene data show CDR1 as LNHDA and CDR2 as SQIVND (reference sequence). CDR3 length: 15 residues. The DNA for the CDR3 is TGTGCCAGTAGTATTGGCCGGGCCACTATGGGGGAGCAGTACTTC. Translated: CASSIGRATMGEQYF. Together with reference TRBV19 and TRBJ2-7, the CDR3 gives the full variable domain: DGGITQSPKYLFRKEGQNVTLSCEQNLNHDAMYWYRQDPGQGLRLIYYSQIVNDFQKGDIAEGYSVSREKKESFPLTVTSAQKNPTAFYLCASSIGRATMGEQYFGPGTRLTVT.

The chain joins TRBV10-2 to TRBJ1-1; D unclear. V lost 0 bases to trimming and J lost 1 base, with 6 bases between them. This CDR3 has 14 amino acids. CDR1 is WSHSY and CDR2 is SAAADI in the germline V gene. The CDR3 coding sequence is TGCGCCAGCAGTGAGTCGGCAGGGAACACTGAAGCTTTCTTT. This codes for CASSESAGNTEAFF.

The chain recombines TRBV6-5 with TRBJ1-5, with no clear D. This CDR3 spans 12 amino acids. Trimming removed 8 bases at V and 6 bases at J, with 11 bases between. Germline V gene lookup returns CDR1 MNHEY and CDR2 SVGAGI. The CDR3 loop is CASGTAPQPQHF. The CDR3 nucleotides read TGTGCCAGCGGTACAGCTCCTCAGCCCCAGCATTTT.

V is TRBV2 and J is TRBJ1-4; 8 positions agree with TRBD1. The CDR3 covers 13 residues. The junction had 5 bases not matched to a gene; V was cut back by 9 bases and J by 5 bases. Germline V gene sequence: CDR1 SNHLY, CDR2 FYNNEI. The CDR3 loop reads CARGDRTNEKLFF. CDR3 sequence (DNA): TGTGCCAGGGGGGACAGGACAAATGAAAAACTGTTTTTT.

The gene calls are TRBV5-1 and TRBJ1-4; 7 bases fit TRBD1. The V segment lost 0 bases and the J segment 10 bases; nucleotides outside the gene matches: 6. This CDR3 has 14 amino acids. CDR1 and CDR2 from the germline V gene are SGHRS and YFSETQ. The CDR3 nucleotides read TGCGCCAGCAGCTTGGACCTGACAGGGAGAAAACTGTTTTTT. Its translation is CASSLDLTGRKLFF.

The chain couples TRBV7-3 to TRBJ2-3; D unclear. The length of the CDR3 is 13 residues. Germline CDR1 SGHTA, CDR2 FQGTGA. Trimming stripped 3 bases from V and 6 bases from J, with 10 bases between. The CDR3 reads CASSFGPADTQYF. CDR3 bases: TGTGCCAGCAGCTTTGGCCCGGCCGATACGCAGTATTTT.